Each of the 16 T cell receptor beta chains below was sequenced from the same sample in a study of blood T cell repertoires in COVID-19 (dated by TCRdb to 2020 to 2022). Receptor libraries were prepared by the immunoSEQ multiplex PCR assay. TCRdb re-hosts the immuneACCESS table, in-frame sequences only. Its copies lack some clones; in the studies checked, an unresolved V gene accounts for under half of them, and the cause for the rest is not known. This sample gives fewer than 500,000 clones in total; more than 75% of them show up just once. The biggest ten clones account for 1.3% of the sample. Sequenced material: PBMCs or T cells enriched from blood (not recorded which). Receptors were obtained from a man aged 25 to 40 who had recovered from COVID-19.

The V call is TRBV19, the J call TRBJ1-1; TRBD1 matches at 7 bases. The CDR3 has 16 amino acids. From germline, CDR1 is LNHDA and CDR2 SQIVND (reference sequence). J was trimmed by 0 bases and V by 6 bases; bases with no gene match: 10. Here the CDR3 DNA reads TGTGCCAGTAGCCAGACAGGGATTTCCATGAACACTGAAGCTTTCTTT. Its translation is CASSQTGISMNTEAFF.

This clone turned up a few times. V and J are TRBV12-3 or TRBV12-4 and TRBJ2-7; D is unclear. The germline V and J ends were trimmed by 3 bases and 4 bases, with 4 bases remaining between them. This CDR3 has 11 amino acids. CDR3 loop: CASSFTYEQYF. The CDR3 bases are TGTGCCAGCAGTTTCACATACGAGCAGTACTTC.

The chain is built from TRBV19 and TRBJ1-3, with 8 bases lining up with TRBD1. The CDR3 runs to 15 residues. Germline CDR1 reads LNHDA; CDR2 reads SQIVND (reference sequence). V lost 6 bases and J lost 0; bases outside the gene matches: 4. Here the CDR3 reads CASRGQESSGNTIYF. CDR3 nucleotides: TGTGCCAGTAGGGGACAGGAGAGCTCTGGAAACACCATATATTTT.

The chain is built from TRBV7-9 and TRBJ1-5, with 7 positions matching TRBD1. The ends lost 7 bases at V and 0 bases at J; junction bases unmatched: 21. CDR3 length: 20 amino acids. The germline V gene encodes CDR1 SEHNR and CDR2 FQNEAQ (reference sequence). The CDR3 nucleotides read TGTGCCAGCACCCTAATCAATCCGGAGACAGGGTCCGATAGCAATCAGCCCCAGCATTTT. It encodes CASTLINPETGSDSNQPQHF.

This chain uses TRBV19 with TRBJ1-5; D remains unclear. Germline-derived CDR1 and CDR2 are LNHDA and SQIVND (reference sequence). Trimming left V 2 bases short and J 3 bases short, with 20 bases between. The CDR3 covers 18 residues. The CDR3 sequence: CASSISPSISLHNQPQHF. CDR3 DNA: TGTGCCAGTAGTATATCCCCTAGTATAAGTCTGCACAATCAGCCCCAGCATTTT.

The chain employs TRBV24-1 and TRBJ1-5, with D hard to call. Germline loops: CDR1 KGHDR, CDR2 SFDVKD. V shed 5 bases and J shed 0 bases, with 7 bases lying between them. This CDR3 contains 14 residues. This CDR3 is CATSAGYSNQPQHF. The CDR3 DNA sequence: TGTGCCACCAGTGCCGGGTATAGCAATCAGCCCCAGCATTTT.

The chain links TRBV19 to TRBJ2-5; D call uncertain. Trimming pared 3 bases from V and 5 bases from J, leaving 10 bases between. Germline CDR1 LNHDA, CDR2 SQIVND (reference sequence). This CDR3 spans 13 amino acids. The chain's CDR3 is CASSIGGLETQYF. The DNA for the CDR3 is TGTGCCAGTAGTATTGGCGGTCTCGAGACCCAGTACTTC.

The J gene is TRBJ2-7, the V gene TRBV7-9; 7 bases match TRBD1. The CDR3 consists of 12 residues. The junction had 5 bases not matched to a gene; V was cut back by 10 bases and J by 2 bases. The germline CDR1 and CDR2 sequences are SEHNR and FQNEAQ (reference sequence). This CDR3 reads CATSQGAYEQYF. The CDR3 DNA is TGTGCCACGAGTCAGGGGGCCTACGAGCAGTACTTC.

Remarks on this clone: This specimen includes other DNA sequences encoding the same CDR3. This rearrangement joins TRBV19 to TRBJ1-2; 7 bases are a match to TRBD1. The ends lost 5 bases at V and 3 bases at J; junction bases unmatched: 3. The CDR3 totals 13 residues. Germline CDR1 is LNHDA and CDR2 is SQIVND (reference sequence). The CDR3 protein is CASSPRGDYGYTF. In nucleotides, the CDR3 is TGTGCCAGTAGTCCCAGGGGGGACTATGGCTACACCTTC.

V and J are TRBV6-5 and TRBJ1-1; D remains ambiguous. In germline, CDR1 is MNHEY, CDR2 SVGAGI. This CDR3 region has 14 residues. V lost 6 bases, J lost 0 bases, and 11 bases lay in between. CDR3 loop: CASSLQILNTEAFF. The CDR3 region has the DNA TGTGCCAGCAGCCTACAGATTTTGAACACTGAAGCTTTCTTT.

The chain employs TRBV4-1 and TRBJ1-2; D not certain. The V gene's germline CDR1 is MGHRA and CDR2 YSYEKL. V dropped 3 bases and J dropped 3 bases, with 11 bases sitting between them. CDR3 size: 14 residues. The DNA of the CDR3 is TGCGCCAGCAGCCATGCAGGTTTGGACTATGGCTACACCTTC. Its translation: CASSHAGLDYGYTF.

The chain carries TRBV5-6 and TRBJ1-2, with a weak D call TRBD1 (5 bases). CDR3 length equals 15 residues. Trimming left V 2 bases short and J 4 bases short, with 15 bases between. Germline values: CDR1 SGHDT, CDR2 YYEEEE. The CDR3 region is CASSFPEGTIYGYTF. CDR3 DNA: TGTGCCAGCAGCTTCCCGGAGGGGACTATCTATGGCTACACCTTC.

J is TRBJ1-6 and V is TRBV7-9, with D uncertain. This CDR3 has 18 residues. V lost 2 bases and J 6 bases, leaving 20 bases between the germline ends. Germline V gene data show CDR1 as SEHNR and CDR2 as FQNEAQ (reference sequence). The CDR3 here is CASSLRSSGQPINSPLHF. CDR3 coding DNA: TGTGCCAGCAGCTTAAGGTCGTCAGGTCAGCCGATTAATTCACCCCTCCACTTT.

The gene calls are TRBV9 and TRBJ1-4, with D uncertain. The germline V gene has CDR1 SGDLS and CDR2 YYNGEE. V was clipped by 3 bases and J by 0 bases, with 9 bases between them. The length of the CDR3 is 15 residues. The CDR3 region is CASSARLATNEKLFF. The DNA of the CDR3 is TGTGCCAGCAGCGCCCGACTGGCAACTAATGAAAAACTGTTTTTT.

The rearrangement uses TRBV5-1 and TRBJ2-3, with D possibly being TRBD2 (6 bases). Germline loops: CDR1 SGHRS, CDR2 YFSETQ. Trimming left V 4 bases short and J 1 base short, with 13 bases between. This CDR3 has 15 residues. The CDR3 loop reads CASSPPGRGTDTQYF. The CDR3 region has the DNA TGCGCCAGCAGCCCGCCCGGGAGAGGCACAGATACGCAGTATTTT.

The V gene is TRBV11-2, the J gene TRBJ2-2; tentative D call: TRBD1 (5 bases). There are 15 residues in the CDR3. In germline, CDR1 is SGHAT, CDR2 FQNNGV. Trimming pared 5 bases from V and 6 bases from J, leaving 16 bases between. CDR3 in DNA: TGTGCCAGCAGCCAGGGATCAGCAGTCGCCGGGGAGCTGTTTTTT. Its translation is CASSQGSAVAGELFF.